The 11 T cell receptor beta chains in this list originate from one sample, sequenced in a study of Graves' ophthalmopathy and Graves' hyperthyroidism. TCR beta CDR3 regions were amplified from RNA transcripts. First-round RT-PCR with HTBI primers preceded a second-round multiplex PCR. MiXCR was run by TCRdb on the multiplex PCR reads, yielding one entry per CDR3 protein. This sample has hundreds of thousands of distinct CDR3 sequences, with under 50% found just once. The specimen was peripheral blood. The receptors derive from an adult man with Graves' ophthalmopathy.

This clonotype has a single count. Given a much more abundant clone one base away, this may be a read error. CDR3: CSVVGGFLKSYEQYF. The CDR3 DNA follows: TGCAGCGTTGTGGGCGGATTCTTAAAAAGCTACGAGCAGTACTTC. The V gene is TRBV29-1, the J gene TRBJ2-7, with D unclear. Between the trimmed V and J ends, which lost 4 bases and 3 bases, there was a span of 19 bases. CDR1 is SQVTM and CDR2 is ANQGSEA in the germline V gene. The CDR3 totals 15 residues.

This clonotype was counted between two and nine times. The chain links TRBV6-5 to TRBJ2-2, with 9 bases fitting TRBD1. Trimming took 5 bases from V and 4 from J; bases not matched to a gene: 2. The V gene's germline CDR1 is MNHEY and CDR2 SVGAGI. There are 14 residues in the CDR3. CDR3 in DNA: TGTGCCAGCAGTACAGGGGGCACCACCGGGGAGCTGTTTTTT. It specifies CASSTGGTTGELFF.

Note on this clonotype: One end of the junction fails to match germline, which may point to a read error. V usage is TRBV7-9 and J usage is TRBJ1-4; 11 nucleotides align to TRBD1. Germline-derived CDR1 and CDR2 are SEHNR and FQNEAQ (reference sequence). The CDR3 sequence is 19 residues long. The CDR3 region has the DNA TGTGCCAGCAGCTTAGCCGGGACAGGGGGAGCGACAACTAATGAAAAACTGCTTTTT. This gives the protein CASSLAGTGGATTNEKLLF.

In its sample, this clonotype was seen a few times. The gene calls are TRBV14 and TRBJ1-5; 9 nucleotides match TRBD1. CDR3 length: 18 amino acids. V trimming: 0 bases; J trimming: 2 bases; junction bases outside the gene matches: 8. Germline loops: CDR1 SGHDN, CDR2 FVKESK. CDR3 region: CASSQDRTGGMGNQPQHF. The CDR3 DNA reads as TGTGCCAGCAGCCAAGATCGTACAGGGGGCATGGGCAATCAGCCCCAGCATTTT.

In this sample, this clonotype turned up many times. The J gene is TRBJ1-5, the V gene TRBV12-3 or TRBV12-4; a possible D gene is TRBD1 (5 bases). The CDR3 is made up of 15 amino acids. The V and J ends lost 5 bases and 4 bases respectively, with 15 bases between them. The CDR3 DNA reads TGTGCCAGCAGTACTAGCGTGGGGGGGAATCAGCCCCAGCATTTT. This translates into CASSTSVGGNQPQHF.

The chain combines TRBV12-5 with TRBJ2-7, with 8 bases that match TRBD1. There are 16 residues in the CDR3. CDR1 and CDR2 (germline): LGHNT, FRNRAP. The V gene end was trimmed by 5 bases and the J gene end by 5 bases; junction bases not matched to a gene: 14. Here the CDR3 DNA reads TGTGCTAGTGGTAACTCTTACCGGGACAGGCCCCACGAGCAGTACTTC. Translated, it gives CASGNSYRDRPHEQYF.

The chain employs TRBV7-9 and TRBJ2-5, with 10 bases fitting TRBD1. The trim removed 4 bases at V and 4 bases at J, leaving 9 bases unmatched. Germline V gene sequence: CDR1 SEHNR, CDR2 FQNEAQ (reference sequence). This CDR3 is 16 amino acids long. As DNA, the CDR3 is TGTGCCAGCAGCTCCCTCGACAGGGGGCCGGGAGAGACCCAGTACTTC. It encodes CASSSLDRGPGETQYF.

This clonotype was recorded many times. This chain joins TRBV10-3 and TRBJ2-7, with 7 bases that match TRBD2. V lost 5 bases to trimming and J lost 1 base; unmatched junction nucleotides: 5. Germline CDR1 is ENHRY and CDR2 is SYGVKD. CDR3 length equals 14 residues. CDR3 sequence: CAISRTGGSYEQYF. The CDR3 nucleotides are TGTGCCATCAGTCGGACGGGGGGATCCTACGAGCAGTACTTC.

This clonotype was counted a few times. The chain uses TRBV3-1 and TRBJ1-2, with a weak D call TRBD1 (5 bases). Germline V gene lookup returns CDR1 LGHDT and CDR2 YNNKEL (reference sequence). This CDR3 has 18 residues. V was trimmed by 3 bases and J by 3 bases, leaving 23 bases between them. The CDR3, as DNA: TGTGCCAGCAGCCAGGAGAGGGACTCCTGGGCACCTCACTATGGCTACACCTTC. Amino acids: CASSQERDSWAPHYGYTF.

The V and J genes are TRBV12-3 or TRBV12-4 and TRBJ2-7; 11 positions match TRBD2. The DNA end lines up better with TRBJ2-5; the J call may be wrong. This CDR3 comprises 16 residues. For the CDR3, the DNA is TGTGCCAGCAGCCCCCGACTAGCGGGGCCGGGGGTGACCCAGTACTTC. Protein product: CASSPRLAGPGVTQYF.

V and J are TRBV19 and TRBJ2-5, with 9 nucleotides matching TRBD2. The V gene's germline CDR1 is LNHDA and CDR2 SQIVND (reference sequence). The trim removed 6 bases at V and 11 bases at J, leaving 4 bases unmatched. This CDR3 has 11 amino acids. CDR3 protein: CASRASGEQYF. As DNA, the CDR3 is TGTGCCAGTAGGGCTAGCGGGGAGCAGTACTTC.